This T cell receptor (beta chain) derives from a study of blood T cell repertoires in COVID-19. Study-level information: Researchers got acute and convalescent COVID-19 samples from the United States, Italy and Spain.

CDR3 size: 12 residues. Germline-derived CDR1 and CDR2 are GTSNPN and SVGIG (reference sequence). V was clipped by 1 base and J by 8 bases; unmatched bases: 3. Followed over time, Seattle patients had been enrolled while infection was active. Method: immunoSEQ multiplex PCR; TCRdb's copy keeps in-frame clones and lacks some. The data show approximately 300,000 clones, with over 85% seen just once and approximately 1.8% held by the top ten. The rearrangement links TRBV30 to TRBJ1-2, with TRBD1 identical over 8 bases. The source is a woman aged 25 to 39 with COVID-19, enrolled during active disease. The sample was peripheral blood. This CDR3 reads CAWSADRAGYTF. CDR3 nucleotide sequence: TGTGCCTGGAGTGCGGACAGGGCAGGCTACACCTTC.